The entry that follows covers one TCR beta chain sequence. This clone was recorded once. What antigen it recognizes has not been identified. No per-base quality is available; no much larger clone lies one base away. Inclusive of the bounding cysteine and phenylalanine, the CDR3 is 13 residues long. CDR3 DNA is the only sequence kept; it has 39 bases, read in frame from the first base. The germline V gene (reference sequence) gives CDR1 as LNHDA and CDR2 as SQIVND. Trimming accounts for 4 bases at V and 1 base at J, while the number of junction bases matched to no gene is 1. The data originate from a study of cytomegalovirus exposure and HLA in healthy donors (dated by TCRdb to about 2017). About the full investigation: An earlier analysis of several hundred of the donors reported more than 250 Gb of sequence data and about 100 million unique TCR beta sequences from 150 million to 200 million T cells. An early release that covered about 600 HLA-typed donors contained approximately 300 gigabases of sequencing data and tens of millions of unique TCR sequences. The genetic ancestry cluster associated with self-reported Caucasian donors included about 84% of the roughly 400 genotyped donors. The study was designed to test whether signatures of past pathogen exposure could be identified by cataloging public T cell receptors. The study used immunosequencing to profile the T cell repertoires of 670 or so subjects and linked those repertoires to cytomegalovirus serostatus. Besides the first cohort of 666 subjects, a separate validation cohort made up of roughly 120 different subjects was used. To predict cytomegalovirus infection status, the study brought together high-throughput TCR immunosequencing, statistical association of individual TCRs with disease status, and machine learning. A later analysis re-analyzed previously published TCR beta repertoires from 666 donors and added high-resolution HLA genotyping to study TCR occurrence patterns. In the later analysis, no new phenotypic data were used to find candidate immune exposures; instead, reliance was placed on TCR beta sequences and their occurrence across donors. An earlier analysis of 587 of the donors used high-throughput TCR beta sequencing to judge whether each TCR beta V gene segment behaved as functional or pseudogenic. Donor age, sex, ethnicity and CMV serostatus were compiled alongside the repertoire data. A later genetic analysis took genome-wide SNP genotypes for about three fifths of the 666 donors and used that subset as a discovery cohort. Every repertoire in the discovery cohort had been generated on one and the same sequencing platform. Class I and class II HLA loci were covered by the typing at four-digit resolution. The number of donors typed differed by locus, with about 629-630 for A, B, C, DRB1 and DQB1, 522 for DQA1, some 570 for DPA1, and around 450 for DPB1. Four to six DR-DQ haplotypes were handled as single units for association and clustering, since linkage in the cohort was strong. Across around 400 genotyped donors of the cohort, an average of roughly 200,000 unique TCR beta nucleotide sequences per donor were sequenced, and roughly 20% of those sequences were non-productive.

The cohort consisted of 666 healthy bone marrow donors. All cohort members were sampled while nominally healthy, although unrecorded immune exposures were likely present. The donor tested CMV seronegative, placing the donor among the 350 to 400 seronegative members of the cohort. A peripheral blood sample was provided by each donor, and peripheral blood mononuclear cells were used for TCR beta sequencing. The Qiagen DNeasy Blood Extraction Kit was used to extract genomic DNA from the blood cell samples. Library creation used the immunoSEQ multiplex PCR assay. For the multiplex PCR, a mixture combining 60 forward primers for TCR Vbeta segments and 13 reverse primers for TCR Jbeta segments was used. The CDR3 region of rearranged TCR beta genes was amplified from genomic DNA by a multiplex PCR assay. Amplified TCR beta libraries were sequenced as 87-base-pair reads on the Illumina HiSeq System. The original methods were these. A later analysis counted about 76 million unique TCR beta chains across the 666 repertoires, and about 10 million of these chains were shared by at least two donors. Raw reads were error-corrected and collapsed into unique sequences with a nearest-neighbor algorithm that merged closely related sequences to remove PCR and sequencing errors. CDR3 sequences were aligned to IMGT reference sequences to assign V, D and J gene segments. For a sequence to be retained, a match of at least six nucleotides to both a V gene segment and a J gene segment was required. A rearrangement counted as productive if the CDR3 had no stop codons and remained in frame with V and J, and every other rearrangement counted as non-productive. CDR3 was defined by IMGT convention, running from the second conserved V-encoded cysteine to the conserved J-encoded phenylalanine. The earlier analysis of about 560 of the donors excluded any sequence lacking an unambiguous match to a single V gene segment. In an earlier analysis of more than 500 of the donors, a V segment was called functional when productive rearrangements were above 56.7%, and segregating when the standard deviation between donors exceeded 5%. A statistical classification framework was built for diagnosing cytomegalovirus status from the catalog of TCR beta chain sequences. In a later analysis, V and J genes were assigned by comparing TCR nucleotide sequences against IMGT/GENE-DB human TR gene sequences. The TCRdist pipeline was used in a later analysis to assign CDR3 sequences and most-parsimonious VDJ recombination scenarios. In a later analysis, each TCR beta chain was defined by its CDR3 amino acid sequence together with its V-gene family, and reads lacking a unique V-gene family were excluded. In a later analysis, around 650 highly shared, low-generation-probability nucleotide sequences were removed to address suspected cross-contamination and a sequencing artifact. In a later analysis, a clonal expansion index for each public chain was calculated from normalized within-repertoire ranks of inferred template counts. In a later analysis, generation probabilities were computed with a VDJ recombination model fitted to out-of-frame rearrangements, and the resulting probabilities were checked against IGoR. Hypergeometric tests were used in a later analysis to score TCR-TCR, TCR-HLA and TCR-CMV co-occurrence, with a repertoire-size bias correction applied to the TCR pairs. To estimate false discovery rates, a later analysis permuted the HLA or CMV assignments 20 times. A later analysis grouped co-occurring TCRs with DBSCAN, adding TCRdist sequence similarity when clustering within HLA-allele-positive subsets. For co-occurrence clustering, repertoires with fewer than 30,000 or more than 120,000 public chains were excluded, along with five or six repertoires with anomalous nucleotide sharing. TCRdb holds this immuneACCESS table with in-frame rearrangements only. Some clones are missing; in checked studies, unresolved V genes explain under half, and the rest has no known cause. V, J and clone size are those of that table, while D and trimming were read from the DNA. The table for this sample lists roughly 250,000 clones; about four fifths of them were counted only once. The biggest ten clones account for less than 0.4% of the sample.

General study outcomes and caveats: In a later analysis, TCR association rates were found to vary across HLA loci, with the most associated TCRs seen for DRB1 alleles and the fewest for HLA-C alleles. Seventeen rarely observed V segments, including chromosome 9 orphons, were excluded from the earlier analysis of approximately 500 of the donors because counts were too low. In a later analysis, HLA-associated TCR beta chains showed more clonal expansion and lower generation probabilities than non-associated chains that were equally common. According to a later genetic analysis, donors in an Asian-associated ancestry cluster had fewer N-insertions in productive TCRs than the roughly 700-donor mean. An association between a missense DCLRE1C variant and V-gene and J-gene trimming of TCR beta chains was found in a later genetic analysis and replicated in an independent cohort. In vitro tests confirmed that three of the cytomegalovirus-associated TCR beta chains recognize cytomegalovirus antigens. HLA typing was unavailable for some donors at each locus, so association tests used only the typed subset. Roughly uniform sequencing depth across donors was assumed in presence/absence analyses, although this assumption may not hold. A later analysis associated 17,000 or so TCR beta sequences with specific HLA alleles at a false discovery rate of 0.05. According to a later analysis, most CMV-associated TCR beta chains appeared to be HLA-restricted, and the HLA associations seemed to be driven largely by CMV exposure. Correlated functional status among segregating V segments might be attributable to linkage disequilibrium, but an unknown experimental factor could not be ruled out. The study listed 150 to 200 TCR beta chains as associated with cytomegalovirus. In an earlier analysis of 500 to 650 of the donors, most TCR beta V segments appeared in productive rearrangements about 87% or about 30% of the time, broadly matching IMGT annotations. A group of highly shared sequence variants was considered likely to be a technical artifact of the sequencing pipeline. CMV serostatus was the only immune exposure information available for the cohort. A further reported finding was that TCR beta sequences accurately predicted the HLA-A and HLA-B alleles for most subjects in the first cohort. Most TCR sequences were seen in very few donors, while some public TCRs were found in many individuals. When HLA alleles, especially DR and DQ, strongly co-occurred, attributing TCR associations to individual alleles was difficult. The cohort was sequenced for TCR beta chains only, and without alpha or paired-chain data the features that could be detected were limited. Several of the top co-occurrence clusters appeared to be linked to parvovirus B19, influenza, CMV and Epstein-Barr virus, according to a later analysis. Some IMGT-functional V segments, including TRBV6-2 and TRBV6-3, could not be told apart with the 87-base-pair reads, so those segments were excluded. Cytomegalovirus status was reported to be diagnosed by the classifier with high specificity and sensitivity in both the original and validation cohorts. The authors suggested that the approach could potentially be extended to other disease states and immunological phenotypes.

The TCR was taken from a girl aged 2-10 years in good health and CMV-seronegative. The sequenced sample was PBMCs. Here the chain combines TRBV19 and TRBJ2-7; a stretch of 7 junction bases matches TRBD2. The CDR3 amino acid sequence is: CASSNGGSYEQYF. At the DNA level, the sequence is TGTGCCAGTAGTAACGGGGGGTCCTACGAGCAGTACTTC.